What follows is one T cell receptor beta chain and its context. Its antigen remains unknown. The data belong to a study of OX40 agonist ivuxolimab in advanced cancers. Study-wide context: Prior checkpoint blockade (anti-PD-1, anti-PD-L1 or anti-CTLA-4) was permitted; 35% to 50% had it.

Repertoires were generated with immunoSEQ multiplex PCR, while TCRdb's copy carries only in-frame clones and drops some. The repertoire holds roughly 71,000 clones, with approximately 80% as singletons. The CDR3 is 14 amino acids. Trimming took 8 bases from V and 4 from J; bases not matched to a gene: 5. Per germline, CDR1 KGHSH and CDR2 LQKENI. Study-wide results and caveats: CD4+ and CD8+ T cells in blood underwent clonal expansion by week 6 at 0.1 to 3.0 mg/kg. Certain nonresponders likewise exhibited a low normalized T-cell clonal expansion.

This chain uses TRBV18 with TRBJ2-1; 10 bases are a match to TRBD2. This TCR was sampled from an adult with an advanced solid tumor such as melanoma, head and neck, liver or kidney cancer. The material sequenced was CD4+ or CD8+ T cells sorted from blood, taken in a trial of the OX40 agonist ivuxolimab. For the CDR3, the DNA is TGTGCCAGCAGGACTAGCGGAAATTACAATGAGCAGTTCTTC. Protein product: CASRTSGNYNEQFF.